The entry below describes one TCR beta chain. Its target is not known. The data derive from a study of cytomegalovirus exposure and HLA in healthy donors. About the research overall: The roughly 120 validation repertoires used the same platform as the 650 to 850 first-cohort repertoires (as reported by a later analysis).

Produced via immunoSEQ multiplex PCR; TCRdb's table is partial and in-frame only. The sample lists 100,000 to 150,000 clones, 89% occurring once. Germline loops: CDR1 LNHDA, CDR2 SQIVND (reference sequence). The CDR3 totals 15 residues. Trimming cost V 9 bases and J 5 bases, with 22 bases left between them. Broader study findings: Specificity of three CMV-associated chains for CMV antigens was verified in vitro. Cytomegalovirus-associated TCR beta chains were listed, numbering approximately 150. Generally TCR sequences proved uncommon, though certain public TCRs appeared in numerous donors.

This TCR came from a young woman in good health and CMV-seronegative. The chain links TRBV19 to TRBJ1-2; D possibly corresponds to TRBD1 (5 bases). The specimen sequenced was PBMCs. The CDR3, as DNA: TGTGCCAGCAAGAGCCAGCGGGGGGATTGGTATGGCTACACCTTC. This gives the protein CASKSQRGDWYGYTF.